These 15 T cell receptor beta chains were sequenced from one sample in a study of blood T cells in healthy people across ages. Next came a second PCR, run for roughly 6 to 11 cycles, which used a sample-barcoded 5' primer along with a J-beta primer mix. Each CDR3 protein gets one entry after TCRdb re-called the 5' RACE reads with MiXCR. The top ten clones hold roughly a fifth of a sample with nearly 1 million distinct CDR3 sequences, approximately 50% of them seen once. The sequenced sample consisted of blood. Receptors were obtained from a woman aged 55 to 70 in good health.

The rearrangement links TRBV5-5 to TRBJ2-5; no firm D call. Looked up from germline, CDR1 is SGHKS and CDR2 is YYEKEE (reference sequence). V was cut by 1 base and J by 11 bases, with 21 bases left in between. The CDR3 length is 15 residues. Here the CDR3 reads CASSLMSTIWNEQYF. For the CDR3, the DNA is TGTGCCAGCAGCTTGATGTCGACGATATGGAATGAGCAGTACTTC.

This clonotype occurred a few times. The chain recombines TRBV7-2 with TRBJ2-5; possibly TRBD2 for D (6 bases). This CDR3 region has 15 residues. Deletions cut 4 bases from V and 4 bases from J, with 16 bases between. Germline CDR1 reads SGHTA; CDR2 reads FQGNSA. For the CDR3, the DNA is TGTGCCAGCAGCTCGCGGGACTTGGGGGGAGAGACCCAGTACTTC. Residues: CASSSRDLGGETQYF.

V and J are TRBV6-1 and TRBJ1-5, with TRBD1 as a possible D gene (5 bases). Trimming shortened V by 6 bases and J by 2 bases, and 11 bases separated the two germline ends. Per the germline V gene, CDR1 is MNHNS and CDR2 is SASEGT. The CDR3 is 14 residues long. CDR3 amino acids: CASRGGLGNQPQHF. The DNA for the CDR3 is TGTGCCAGCAGGGGGGGTCTCGGCAATCAGCCCCAGCATTTT.

In its sample, this clonotype was seen a few times. The chain is built from TRBV7-2 and TRBJ2-7; D call uncertain. There are 15 residues in the CDR3. V lost 5 bases to trimming and J lost 1 base, with 15 bases between them. Looked up from germline, CDR1 is SGHTA and CDR2 is FQGNSA. The CDR3 protein is CASSTPSHLSYEQYF. The DNA for the CDR3 is TGTGCCAGCAGCACGCCATCTCACCTTTCCTACGAGCAGTACTTC.

This CDR3 reads CASTDRTGLTQYF. CDR3 bases: TGTGCCAGCACCGACCGGACAGGACTTACGCAGTATTTT. The chain recombines TRBV7-9 with TRBJ2-3, with 7 bases lining up with TRBD1. Germline CDR1 is SEHNR and CDR2 is FQNEAQ (reference sequence). The CDR3 has 13 residues. Losses at the gene ends were 7 bases for V and 8 bases for J; bases not matched to a gene: 9.

This clonotype was seen a single time. The J gene is TRBJ2-3, the V gene TRBV6-1, with D possibly being TRBD1 (5 bases). Germline V CDR1 and CDR2: MNHNS, SASEGT. The CDR3 is 17 residues long. The V gene lost 1 base and the J gene lost 6 bases, with 20 bases spanning the gap. CDR3 protein: CASSEGPDQGLGDTQYF. In DNA form, the CDR3 reads TGTGCCAGCAGTGAAGGGCCGGACCAGGGCTTGGGGGATACGCAGTATTTT.

V gene TRBV7-9 combines with J gene TRBJ2-5, with 9 bases fitting TRBD1. Trimming took 5 bases from V and 5 from J; bases not matched to a gene: 9. The germline CDR1 and CDR2 sequences are SEHNR and FQNEAQ (reference sequence). The CDR3 has 15 amino acids. CDR3 nucleotide sequence: TGTGCCAGCAGCGGGACAGGGTCGAGTGTGGAGACCCAGTACTTC. Protein sequence: CASSGTGSSVETQYF.

The chain carries TRBV7-2 and TRBJ2-7, with TRBD2 matching 7 bases. The trim removed 1 base at V and 4 bases at J, leaving 7 bases unmatched. The CDR3 contains 15 residues. Germline loops: CDR1 SGHTA, CDR2 FQGNSA. The CDR3 loop reads CASSLGAGEEYEQYF. CDR3 in DNA: TGTGCCAGCAGCTTAGGGGCGGGAGAGGAATACGAGCAGTACTTC.

This chain links TRBV11-1 with TRBJ2-4; possibly TRBD1 or TRBD2 for D (5 bases each). The length of the CDR3 is 16 residues. Germline-derived CDR1 and CDR2 are SGHAT and FQDESV (reference sequence). Trimming pared 5 bases from V and 13 bases from J, leaving 27 bases between. The CDR3 loop reads CASSPKGPWDLRKQYF. The DNA of the CDR3 is TGTGCCAGCAGCCCGAAGGGCCCGTGGGACCTGAGGAAGCAGTACTTC. The variable domain in full, with the rest retrieved from reference TRBV11-1 and TRBJ2-4, is EAEVAQSPRYKITEKSQAVAFWCDPISGHATLYWYRQILGQGPELLVQFQDESVVDDSQLPKDRFSAERLKGVDSTLKIQPAELGDSAMYLCASSPKGPWDLRKQYFGAGTRLSVL.

The gene calls are TRBV12-3 or TRBV12-4 and TRBJ2-2; unclear D gene. V was trimmed by 6 bases and J by 6 bases, leaving 14 bases between them. CDR3 length equals 14 residues. CDR3 in DNA: TGTGCCAGCAGCTTGATGGTCGAGTCCGGGGAGCTGTTTTTT. This codes for CASSLMVESGELFF.

This clonotype has a count of ten or more. V gene TRBV7-9 combines with J gene TRBJ2-2; D may be TRBD2 (6 bases). V was trimmed by 0 bases and J by 7 bases, leaving 9 bases between them. The germline CDR1 and CDR2 sequences are SEHNR and FQNEAQ (reference sequence). The CDR3 is 14 amino acids. CDR3 amino acids: CASSLAPAGGELFF. The CDR3 DNA reads as TGTGCCAGCAGCTTAGCGCCAGCGGGCGGGGAGCTGTTTTTT.

This clonotype was found many times. The rearrangement joins TRBV4-1 to TRBJ2-5; perhaps TRBD2 as D (6 bases). The CDR3 covers 16 residues. Germline assignment: CDR1 MGHRA and CDR2 YSYEKL. V lost 0 bases to trimming and J lost 5 bases, with 16 bases between them. CDR3 amino acids: CASSQERLAEGETQYF. DNA for the CDR3: TGCGCCAGCAGCCAAGAGAGGCTGGCGGAGGGGGAGACCCAGTACTTC.

This clonotype was observed a few times. The chain uses TRBV20-1 and TRBJ1-2; D may be TRBD1 (5 bases). The germline V gene encodes CDR1 DFQATT and CDR2 SNEGSKA (reference sequence). V lost 1 base and J 8 bases, leaving 5 bases between the germline ends. The CDR3 has 10 amino acids. In nucleotides, the CDR3 is TGCAGTGCTAGAGGGGACGGCTACACCTTC. The encoded protein is CSARGDGYTF.

The genes are TRBV11-3 and TRBJ2-5; TRBD1 or TRBD2 may be the D gene (5 bases each). The length of the CDR3 is 14 residues. Trimming shortened V by 6 bases and J by 2 bases, and 13 bases separated the two germline ends. Germline loops: CDR1 SGHNT, CDR2 YENEEA. The CDR3 sequence: CASSLGRQQETQYF. Here the CDR3 DNA reads TGTGCCAGCAGTCTGGGACGTCAGCAAGAGACCCAGTACTTC.

The chain employs TRBV7-9 and TRBJ2-1; no definite D call. The germline CDR1 and CDR2 sequences are SEHNR and FQNEAQ (reference sequence). Trimming pared 6 bases from V and 6 bases from J, leaving 12 bases between. CDR3 length equals 13 residues. The CDR3 loop reads CASRAPVGNEQFF. The DNA for the CDR3 is TGTGCCAGCAGGGCCCCGGTCGGCAATGAGCAGTTCTTC. Full variable domain (remainder filled in from reference TRBV7-9 and TRBJ2-1): DTGVSQNPRHKITKRGQNVTFRCDPISEHNRLYWYRQTLGQGPEFLTYFQNEAQLEKSRLLSDRFSAERPKGSFSTLEIQRTEQGDSAMYLCASRAPVGNEQFFGPGTRLTVL.